This TCR beta chain was sequenced in a study of T cell repertoires in cytomegalovirus infection. This CDR3 has 15 amino acids. V trimming: 6 bases; J trimming: 13 bases; junction bases outside the gene matches: 20. Germline V gene lookup returns CDR1 MDHEN and CDR2 SYDVKM. TCRdb fed the reads into MiXCR, producing one record per CDR3 protein. The data show 200,000 to 300,000 distinct CDR3 sequences, 9% to 15% seen once. This clonotype was counted many times. The origin of this receptor is a human donor in good health (CMV status not recorded). Some clones in this sample may be carry-over from other donors' samples. Sequencing was done on a sample of PBMCs. The chain has TRBV28 and TRBJ2-7, with 8 positions matching TRBD1. This CDR3 reads CASSSTPGQANPGYF. CDR3 nucleotide sequence: TGTGCCAGCAGCAGCACGCCGGGACAGGCTAATCCCGGATACTTC.